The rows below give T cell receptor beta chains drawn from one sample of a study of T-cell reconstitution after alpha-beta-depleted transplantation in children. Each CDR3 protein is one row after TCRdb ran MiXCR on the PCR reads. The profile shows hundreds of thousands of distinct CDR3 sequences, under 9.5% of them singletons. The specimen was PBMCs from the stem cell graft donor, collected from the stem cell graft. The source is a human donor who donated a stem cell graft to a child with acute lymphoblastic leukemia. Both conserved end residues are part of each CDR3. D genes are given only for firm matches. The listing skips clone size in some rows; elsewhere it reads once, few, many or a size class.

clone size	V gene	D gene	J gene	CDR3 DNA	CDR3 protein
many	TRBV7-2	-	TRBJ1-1	TGTGCCAGCAGCTTGACACAGTTTATGAACACTGAAGCTTTCTTT	CASSLTQFMNTEAFF
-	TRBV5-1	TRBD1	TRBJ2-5	TGCGCCAGCAGCTCGTGGACAGGCGGACAAGAGACCCAGTACTTC	CASSSWTGGQETQYF
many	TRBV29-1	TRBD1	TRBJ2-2	TGCAGCTGCGTGGGACAGGGGGCGGACGGGGAGCTGTTTTTT	CSCVGQGADGELFF
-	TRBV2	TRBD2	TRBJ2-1	TGTGCCAGCAGTGAATTTTGGGGGACTAGCCCTGAGCAGTTCTTC	CASSEFWGTSPEQFF
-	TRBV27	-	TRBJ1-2	TGTTTTTATCGGACTGCCCCCTATGGCTACACCTTC	CFYRTAPYGYTF
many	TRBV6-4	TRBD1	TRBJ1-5	TGTGCCAGCAGAGACTGGACAGGGGGAGAAGCCAATCAGCCCCAGCATTTT	CASRDWTGGEANQPQHF
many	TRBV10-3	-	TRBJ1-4	TGTGCCATCAGTGAGTCGTTTGGGAGATCCAGTTTGGCGGGCGGTGAAAAACTGTTTTTT	CAISESFGRSSLAGGEKLFF
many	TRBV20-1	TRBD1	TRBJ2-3	TGCAGTGCTAGGCGGACAGGGGGCCGCACAGATACGCAGTATTTT	CSARRTGGRTDTQYF
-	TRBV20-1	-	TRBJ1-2	TGCAGTATATGGGGGCAAGGTGGCTACACCTTC	CSIWGQGGYTF
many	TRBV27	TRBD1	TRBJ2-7	TGTGCCAGCAGTTTGTTACAGGGGCAGAGGTACTTC	CASSLLQGQRYF
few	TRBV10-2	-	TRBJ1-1	TGCGCCAGCAGAGAACACAAGGGGAAGGTAACTGAAGCTTTCTTT	CASREHKGKVTEAFF
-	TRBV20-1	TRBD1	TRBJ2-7	TGCAGTGCGATGGACAGGGCCAACTACGAGCAGTACTTC	CSAMDRANYEQYF
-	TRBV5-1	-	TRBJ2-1	TGCGCCAGCAGCTTGGGACAGGAGTGGAATGAGCAGTTCTTC	CASSLGQEWNEQFF
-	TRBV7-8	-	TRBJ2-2	TGTGCCAGCAGCGCTAGCTGGCGGAGCGGGGAGCTGTTTTTT	CASSASWRSGELFF
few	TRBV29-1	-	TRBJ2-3	TGCAGCGTTGAAACTGGGACTAGCACAGATACGCAGTATTTT	CSVETGTSTDTQYF
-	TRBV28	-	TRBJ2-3	TGTGCCAGCAGTTTCCTGGGGGGCACAGATACGCAGTATTTT	CASSFLGGTDTQYF
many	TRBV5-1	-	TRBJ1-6	TGCGCCAGCAGCTTGTATACCGGATTTCCCAATTCACCCCTCCACTTT	CASSLYTGFPNSPLHF
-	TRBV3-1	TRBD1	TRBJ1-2	TGTGCCAGCAGCCATGGACAGGGGTTTTTGAGCTATGGCTACACCTTC	CASSHGQGFLSYGYTF
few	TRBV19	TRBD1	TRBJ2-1	TGTGCCAGTAGTACCCACATAACAAGGACAGGGGGCAATGAGCAGTTCTTC	CASSTHITRTGGNEQFF
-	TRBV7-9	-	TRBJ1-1	TGTGCCAGCAGCTTAGTTGTGGGGTCGAACACTGAAGCTTTCTTT	CASSLVVGSNTEAFF
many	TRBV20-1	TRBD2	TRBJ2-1	TGCAGTGCACATGCTCCGGGACTAGCGGAGAATGAGCAGTTCTTC	CSAHAPGLAENEQFF
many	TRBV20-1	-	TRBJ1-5	TGCAGTGCTCTCCGGACGGATAGCAATCAGCCCCAGCATTTT	CSALRTDSNQPQHF
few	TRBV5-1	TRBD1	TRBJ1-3	TGCGCCAGCAGCCCGGACGGGACAGGGAAAATAAACACCATATATTTT	CASSPDGTGKINTIYF
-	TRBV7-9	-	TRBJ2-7	TGTGCCAGCAGCGTAGGGGGAGACAGAGCCTACGAGCAGTACTTC	CASSVGGDRAYEQYF
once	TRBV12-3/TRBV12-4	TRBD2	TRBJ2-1	TGTGCCAGCAGTCTAAGTCTAGCGGGGGGGCAGGAGCAGTTCTTC	CASSLSLAGGQEQFF
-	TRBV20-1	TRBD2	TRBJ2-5	TGCAGTGCTAGCATAGTTAGCGGGGGGTCACCCCATTCTCTAAAGACCCAGTACTTC	CSASIVSGGSPHSLKTQYF
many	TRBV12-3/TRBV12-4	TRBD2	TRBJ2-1	TGTGCCAGCACAAGCGGGGTGGATTACAATGAGCAGTTCTTC	CASTSGVDYNEQFF
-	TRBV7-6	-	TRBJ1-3	TGTGCCAGCAGCGTGGGGGTGGCAGGAAACACCATATATTTT	CASSVGVAGNTIYF
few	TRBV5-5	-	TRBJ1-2	TGTGCCAGCAGGATGGGGGCCGGGTATGGCTACACCTTC	CASRMGAGYGYTF
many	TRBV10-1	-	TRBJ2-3	TGCGCCAGCAGTGCGGGCGACACAGATACGCAGTATTTT	CASSAGDTDTQYF
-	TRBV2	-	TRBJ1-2	TGTGCCAGCCATCCCGACAGAGACTATGGCTACACCTTC	CASHPDRDYGYTF
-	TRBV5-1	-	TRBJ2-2	TGCGCCAGCAGCTGGACCTCTTCTGGTGAGCGCTTACGCCGGGAGCTGTTTTTT	CASSWTSSGERLRRELFF
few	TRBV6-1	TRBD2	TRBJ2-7	TGTGCCAGCAGTGAAGGACGGGGACTAGCGGGGGACCGACGAGTGCAGTACTTC	CASSEGRGLAGDRRVQYF
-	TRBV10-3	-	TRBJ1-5	TGTGCCATCAGTGGGGGGGTGGCTAATCAGCCCCAGCATTTT	CAISGGVANQPQHF
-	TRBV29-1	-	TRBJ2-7	TGCAGCGTTGAAGGATTGGACTCCTACGAGCAGTACTTC	CSVEGLDSYEQYF
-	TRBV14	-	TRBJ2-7	TGTGCCAGCAGCCCCCGTATCTTCGGCGAGCAGTACTTC	CASSPRIFGEQYF
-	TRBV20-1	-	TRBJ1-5	TGCAGTGCTAGAGATAGGCAGGGCAATCAGCCCCAGCATTTT	CSARDRQGNQPQHF
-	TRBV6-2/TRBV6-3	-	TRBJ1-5	TGTGCCAGCAGTTACGAGGCAGGAGACTTTTATAGCAATCAGCCCCAGCATTTT	CASSYEAGDFYSNQPQHF
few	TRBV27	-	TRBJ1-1	TGTGCCAGCAGTTTTGTGGGTTATCCCGAGGCTTTCTTT	CASSFVGYPEAFF
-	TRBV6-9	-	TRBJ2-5	TGTGCCAGCAGTTATTCCTCCGTTAAACAAGAGACCCAGTACTTC	CASSYSSVKQETQYF
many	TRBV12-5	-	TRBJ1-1	TGTGCTAGTGGGGTGAACACTGAAGCTTTCTTT	CASGVNTEAFF
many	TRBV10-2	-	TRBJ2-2	TGCGCCAGCAGTGAGATAGGGGGGGTTAACACCGGGGAGCTGTTTTTT	CASSEIGGVNTGELFF
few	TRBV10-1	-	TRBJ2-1	TGCGCCAGCAGTGAGGATCGCTCCTACAATGAGCAGTTCTTC	CASSEDRSYNEQFF
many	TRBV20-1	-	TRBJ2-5	TGCAGTGCTAATAGCAACCAAGAGACCCAGTACTTC	CSANSNQETQYF
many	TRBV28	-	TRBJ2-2	TGTGCCAGCAGTTCGACCCGCCGGCTGTTTTTT	CASSSTRRLFF
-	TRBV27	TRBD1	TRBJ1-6	TGTGCCAGCAGTTCCCCCCCCCGGGGCCCAGGGGGGTCCCTCCACTTT	CASSSPPRGPGGSLHF
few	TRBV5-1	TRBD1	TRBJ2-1	TGCGCCAGCAGCCAAGGACAGGGACTCAATGAGCAGTTCTTC	CASSQGQGLNEQFF
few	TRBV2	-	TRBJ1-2	TGTGCCAGCAGTGAACAAAGGGCATCCGCTAACTATGGCTACACCTTC	CASSEQRASANYGYTF
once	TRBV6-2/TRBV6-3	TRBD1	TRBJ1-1	TGTGCCAGCAGTTGGCGCCCTGGACAGGGAAAGACTGAAGCTTTCTTT	CASSWRPGQGKTEAFF
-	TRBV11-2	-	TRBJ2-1	TGTGCCAGCAGCTCACAGGGCTATGAGCAGTTCTTC	CASSSQGYEQFF
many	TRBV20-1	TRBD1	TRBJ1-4	TGCAGTGCTGGGGGACAGGGGAATGAAAAACTGTTTTTT	CSAGGQGNEKLFF
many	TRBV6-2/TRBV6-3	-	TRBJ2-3	TGTGCCAGCAGTTGGGAGACGTCCAGCACAGATACGCAGTATTTT	CASSWETSSTDTQYF
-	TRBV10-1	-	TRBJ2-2	TGCGCCAGCATGGGGGGGGCCGTCGGGGAGCTGTTTTTT	CASMGGAVGELFF
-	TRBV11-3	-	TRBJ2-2	TGTGCCAGCAGGGGCAACACCGGGGAGCTGTTTTTT	CASRGNTGELFF
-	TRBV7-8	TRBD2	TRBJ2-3	TGTGCCAGCAGAATAGCGGGGGGGCGTTACACAGATACGCAGTATTTT	CASRIAGGRYTDTQYF
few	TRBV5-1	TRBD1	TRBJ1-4	TGCGCCAGCAGCTTGGCAAGGGGGCATGAAAAACTGTTTTTT	CASSLARGHEKLFF
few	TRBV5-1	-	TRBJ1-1	TGCGCCAGCAGCTCGAGCGTTGAGGCTTTCTTT	CASSSSVEAFF
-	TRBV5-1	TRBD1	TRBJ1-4	TGCGCCAGCAGCTTGGTACAGGGGGCTGATGAAAAACTGTTTTTT	CASSLVQGADEKLFF
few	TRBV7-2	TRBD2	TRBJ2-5	TGTGCCAGCATCGTGAGGCGGGGGTCGGAGACCCAGTACTTC	CASIVRRGSETQYF